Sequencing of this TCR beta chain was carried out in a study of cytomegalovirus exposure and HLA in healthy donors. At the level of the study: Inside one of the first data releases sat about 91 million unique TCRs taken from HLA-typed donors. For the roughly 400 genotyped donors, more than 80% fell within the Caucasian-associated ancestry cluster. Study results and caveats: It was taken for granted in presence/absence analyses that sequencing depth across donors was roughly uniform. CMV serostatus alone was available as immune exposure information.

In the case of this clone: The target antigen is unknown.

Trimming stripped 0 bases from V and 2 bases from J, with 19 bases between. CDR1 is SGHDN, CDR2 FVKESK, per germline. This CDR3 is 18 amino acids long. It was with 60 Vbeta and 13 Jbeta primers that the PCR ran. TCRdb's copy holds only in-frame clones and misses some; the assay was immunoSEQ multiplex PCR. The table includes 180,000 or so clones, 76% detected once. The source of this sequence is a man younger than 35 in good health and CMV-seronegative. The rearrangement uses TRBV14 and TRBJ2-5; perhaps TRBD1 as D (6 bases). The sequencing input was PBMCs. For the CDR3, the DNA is TGTGCCAGCAGCCAAGATCGTTTCGGCAGGGGAGTTCAAGAGACCCAGTACTTC. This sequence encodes CASSQDRFGRGVQETQYF.